The 10 T cell receptor beta chains reported below all come from one sample, sequenced in a study of OX40 agonist ivuxolimab in advanced cancers. Clones were read by immunoSEQ multiplex PCR, and TCRdb kept only the in-frame ones, dropping some. Of about 62,000 clones in the sample, 92% are singletons; the top ten hold roughly 0.6%. The material sequenced was CD4+ or CD8+ T cells sorted from blood, taken in a trial of the OX40 agonist ivuxolimab. All receptors come from an adult with an advanced solid tumor such as melanoma, head and neck, liver or kidney cancer.

V usage is TRBV9 and J usage is TRBJ2-1; D unclear. Germline V gene sequence: CDR1 SGDLS, CDR2 YYNGEE. The CDR3 runs 15 residues. V shed 0 bases and J shed 0 bases, with 7 bases lying between them. CDR3 sequence reads: CASSVGPFSYNEQFF. DNA for the CDR3: TGTGCCAGCAGCGTAGGGCCTTTCTCCTACAATGAGCAGTTCTTC.

The chain couples TRBV28 to TRBJ2-4; no clear D gene. This CDR3 comprises 17 residues. CDR1 MDHEN and CDR2 SYDVKM come from the germline V gene. V was cut by 1 base and J by 0 bases, with 13 bases left in between. The DNA for the CDR3 is TGTGCCAGCAGTTTATCAGGCAGGCGAATAGCCAAAAACATTCAGTACTTC. As protein: CASSLSGRRIAKNIQYF.

CDR3 protein: CASVAGGNPYEQYF. CDR3 sequence (DNA): TGTGCCAGCGTAGCGGGGGGGAATCCCTACGAGCAGTACTTC. This chain uses TRBV6-5 with TRBJ2-7; 11 bases line up with TRBD2. The CDR3 consists of 14 residues. V was pared by 8 bases and J by 2 bases, with 5 bases of the junction left unmatched. Per germline, CDR1 MNHEY and CDR2 SVGAGI.

The genes are TRBV18 and TRBJ1-1, with 8 nucleotides matching TRBD1. The CDR3 is 15 amino acids. J was trimmed by 1 base and V by 3 bases; bases with no gene match: 4. The V gene's germline CDR1 is KGHSH and CDR2 LQKENI. The CDR3 DNA is TGTGCCAGCTCACCGGGACAGGTCCCGAACACTGAAGCTTTCTTT. The encoded protein is CASSPGQVPNTEAFF.

This sequence joins TRBV30 and TRBJ2-3; D may be TRBD2 (6 bases). V gave up 0 bases and J gave up 2 bases, with 12 bases separating them. Germline lookup yields CDR1 GTSNPN and CDR2 SVGIG (reference sequence). The CDR3 totals 15 residues. The CDR3 loop is CAWSVQGDFTDTQYF. As DNA, the CDR3 is TGTGCCTGGAGTGTACAAGGGGACTTCACAGATACGCAGTATTTT.

The chain links TRBV7-6 to TRBJ1-1; TRBD1 might be the D (5 bases). The V gene lost 1 base and the J gene lost 2 bases, with 8 bases spanning the gap. The CDR3 has 14 amino acids. Looked up from germline, CDR1 is SGHVS and CDR2 is FNYEAQ. CDR3 DNA sequence: TGTGCCAGCAGCTTAGAAACAGGCAACACTGAAGCTTTCTTT. Amino acid sequence: CASSLETGNTEAFF. The complete variable domain, with remaining parts taken from reference TRBV7-6 and TRBJ1-1, reads GAGVSQSPRYKVTKRGQDVALRCDPISGHVSLYWYRQALGQGPEFLTYFNYEAQQDKSGLPNDRFSAERPEGSISTLTIQRTEQRDSAMYRCASSLETGNTEAFFGQGTRLTVV.

The J gene is TRBJ1-2, the V gene TRBV18; the match to TRBD1 covers 10 bases. The V gene's germline CDR1 is KGHSH and CDR2 LQKENI. This CDR3 has 15 residues. V dropped 2 bases and J dropped 8; count of bases not matched to a gene: 8. CDR3 sequence reads: CASSPAGQGVFGYTF. The CDR3 DNA follows: TGTGCCAGCTCACCAGCTGGACAGGGGGTGTTCGGCTACACCTTC.

The chain links TRBV21-1 to TRBJ1-4; the table's D gene call, TRBD1, was not cross checked with the DNA. TRBV21-1 is listed as a pseudogene. This CDR3 is built from 16 residues. The DNA of the CDR3 is TGTGCCAGCAGCAAGGAAAGGACAGCGATTAATGAAAAACTGTTTTTT. As protein: CASSKERTAINEKLFF.

The genes are TRBV11-3 and TRBJ1-1; weak D call: TRBD1 (6 bases). The CDR3 is 14 residues long. The germline CDR1 and CDR2 sequences are SGHNT and YENEEA. V was clipped by 1 base and J by 2 bases, with 8 bases between them. CDR3 sequence (DNA): TGTGCCAGCAGCTTAGGACAGGCCAACACTGAAGCTTTCTTT. It codes for CASSLGQANTEAFF.

This chain uses TRBV30 with TRBJ2-1, with 14 bases fitting TRBD2. Trimming cost V 7 bases and J 7 bases; bases outside gene matches: 3. This CDR3 spans 13 amino acids. Germline V gives CDR1 GTSNPN, CDR2 SVGIG (reference sequence). The CDR3 sequence: CAYGLAGGNEQFF. As DNA, the CDR3 is TGTGCCTACGGACTAGCGGGAGGAAATGAGCAGTTCTTC.